This TCR beta chain was recovered during a study of T cell responses to AZD1222 COVID-19 vaccine (dated by TCRdb to about 2021). With respect to the entire study: AZD1222 recipients whose second dose came at about 4 weeks and those whose second dose came at about 12 weeks were combined into one group, since spike-specific TCR depth and breadth did not differ between the two schedules. TCR sequencing was performed for over 230 trial participants, of whom about 200 were given two doses of AZD1222 and around 26 were given two doses of MenACWY control vaccine. Trial participants were enrolled by age into subgroups of 18-55, 56-69 and 70-plus years, and about 150, 27 and 61 TCR-sequenced participants, respectively, were included in these subgroups. Overall study results and their limits: CD4 TCRs associated with the vaccine covered the entire spike protein, and the dominant responses were in regions 160-218 and 743-854. Only five or six AZD1222 recipients were SARS-CoV-2 seropositive at baseline, limiting conclusions about previously exposed vaccinees. Because no day 14 peak-response samples were available, repertoires were characterized only after the peak T cell response. In the small 56-69-year group, the increase in depth fell short of significance, most likely because of low power. Participants were mostly white British, with more females than males. The authors suggested clonal diversity may have been underestimated. Nearly half of unique spike-specific TCRs reportedly recognized epitopes outside regions mutated in the B.1.351 and B.1.1.7 variants. A significant rise in spike-specific TCR breadth and depth was observed after two AZD1222 doses relative to day 0 and relative to MenACWY recipients.

Notes on this clone: Its antigen has not been determined. Base qualities are missing; no much larger clone stands one base away.

This sample's time point label indicates: baseline before first vaccination. Vaccinee samples were obtained from the UK trials COV001 and COV002, which included a single-blind randomized controlled phase 2/3 trial of AZD1222 (ChAdOx1 nCoV-19) in healthy adults. Trial participant PBMC samples were collected at day 0 and day 28 after the second dose for TCRbeta chain sequencing. CDR1 and CDR2 are drawn from the germline V gene (reference sequence): SGHNT, YYREEE. The CDR3 starts with the cysteine, ends with the phenylalanine, and has 14 residues. The sequence is cut down to CDR3 DNA, 42 bases in frame from base 1. The V end gives up 4 bases and the J end 4 bases, leaving 4 bases in the junction not matched to a gene. The CDR3 regions of human TCRbeta chains were subjected to immunosequencing. The original pipeline was this. Repertoire TCRs were checked for matches against a reference library of SARS-CoV-2-specific TCRs that had been generated using the MIRA antigen-specificity platform. Breadth meant the fraction of unique TCRs that were SARS-CoV-2-associated, whereas depth meant the fraction of total T cells that were SARS-CoV-2-associated. Each spike-specific TCR was assigned to its reactive spike region and to a CD4 or CD8 class using the MIRA data. Log10-transformed breadth and depth values were compared by one-way ANOVA with Sidak's multiple comparisons tests. TCRdb obtained this table from immuneACCESS and retained in-frame rearrangements with V and J assigned. These tables miss some clones; where compared with another copy, unresolved V genes account for less than half of the shortfall, and the remainder is unexplained. V and J calls and clone size are those listed in that table; D and trimming were worked out from the DNA. Present in this sample are approximately 150,000 clones, around 90% of which were seen just once. Of the sample, under 2.5% falls within the top ten clones.

The sequence is built from TRBV5-4 and TRBJ2-7, with 11 bases matching TRBD2. The origin of this receptor is an adult in good health. This specimen consisted of peripheral blood, obtained on day 0 of AZD1222 vaccination. This receptor carries the CDR3 CASSPGLAGYEQYF. The sequence in DNA is TGTGCCAGCAGCCCAGGACTAGCGGGTTACGAGCAGTACTTC.